Described below is a single T cell receptor (beta chain) sequence and its context. Since a far larger clone is one base different, this is likely a read error. The CDR3 has 16 amino acids. CDR1 SQVTM and CDR2 ANQGSEA come from the germline V gene. J gave up 9 bases and V 4 bases, and 16 bases lay outside the gene matches. Every unsorted PBMC PCR replicate was loaded with roughly 0.3 ug DNA, 25,000 to 30,000 T cell genomes. Repertoires were generated with immunoSEQ multiplex PCR, while TCRdb's copy carries only in-frame clones and drops some. This table has about half a million clones, 60% to 80% appearing once. The data stem from a study of shared clonotypes between healthy human individuals.

The genes are TRBV29-1 and TRBJ2-2; 8 positions match TRBD2. The TCR was taken from a woman aged 35 to 49 in good health. Some clones in this sample may be carry-over from other donors' samples. Sequenced material: PBMCs. CDR3 sequence: CSVVGGPAGASRELFF. CDR3 coding DNA: TGCAGCGTTGTAGGTGGTCCAGCGGGAGCTAGCAGGGAGCTGTTTTTT.